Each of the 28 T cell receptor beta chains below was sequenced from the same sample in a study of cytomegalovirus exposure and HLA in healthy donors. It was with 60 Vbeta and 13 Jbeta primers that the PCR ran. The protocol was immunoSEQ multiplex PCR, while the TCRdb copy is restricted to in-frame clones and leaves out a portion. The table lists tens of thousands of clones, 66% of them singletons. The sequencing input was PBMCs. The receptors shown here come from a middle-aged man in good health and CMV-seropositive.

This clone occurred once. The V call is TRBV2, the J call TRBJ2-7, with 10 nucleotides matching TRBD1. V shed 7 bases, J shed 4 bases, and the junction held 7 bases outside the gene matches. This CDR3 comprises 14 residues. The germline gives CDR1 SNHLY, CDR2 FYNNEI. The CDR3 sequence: CASMRQGAQYEQYF. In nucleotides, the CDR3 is TGTGCCAGCATGAGACAGGGGGCTCAGTACGAGCAGTACTTC.

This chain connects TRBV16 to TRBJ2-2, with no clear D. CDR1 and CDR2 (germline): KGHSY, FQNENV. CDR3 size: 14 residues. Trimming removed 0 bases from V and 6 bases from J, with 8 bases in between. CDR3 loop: CASSQSHTSGELFF. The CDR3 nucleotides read TGTGCCAGCAGCCAATCGCACACATCCGGGGAGCTGTTTTTT.

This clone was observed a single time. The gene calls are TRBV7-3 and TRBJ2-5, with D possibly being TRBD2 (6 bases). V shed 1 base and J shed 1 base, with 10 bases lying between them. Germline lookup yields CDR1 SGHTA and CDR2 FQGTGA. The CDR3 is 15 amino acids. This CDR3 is CASSLIGGPQETQYF. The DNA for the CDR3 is TGTGCCAGCAGCTTAATCGGAGGGCCCCAAGAGACCCAGTACTTC. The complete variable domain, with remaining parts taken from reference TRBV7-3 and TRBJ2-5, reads GAGVSQTPSNKVTEKGKYVELRCDPISGHTALYWYRQSLGQGPEFLIYFQGTGAADDSGLPNDRFFAVRPEGSVSTLKIQRTERGDSAVYLCASSLIGGPQETQYFGPGTRLLVL.

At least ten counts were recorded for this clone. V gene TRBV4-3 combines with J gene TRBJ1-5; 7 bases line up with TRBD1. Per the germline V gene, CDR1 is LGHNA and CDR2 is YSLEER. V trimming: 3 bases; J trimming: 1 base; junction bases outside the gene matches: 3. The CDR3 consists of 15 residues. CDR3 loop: CASSHDRASNQPQHF. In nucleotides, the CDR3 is TGCGCCAGCAGCCATGACAGGGCGAGCAATCAGCCCCAGCATTTT.

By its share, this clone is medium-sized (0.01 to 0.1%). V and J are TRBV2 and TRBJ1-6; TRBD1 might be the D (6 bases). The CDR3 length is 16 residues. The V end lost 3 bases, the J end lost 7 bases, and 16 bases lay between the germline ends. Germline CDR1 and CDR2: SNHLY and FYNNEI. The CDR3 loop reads CASSEGVGGPNSPLHF. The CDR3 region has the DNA TGTGCCAGCAGTGAGGGGGTCGGGGGGCCAAATTCACCCCTCCACTTT.

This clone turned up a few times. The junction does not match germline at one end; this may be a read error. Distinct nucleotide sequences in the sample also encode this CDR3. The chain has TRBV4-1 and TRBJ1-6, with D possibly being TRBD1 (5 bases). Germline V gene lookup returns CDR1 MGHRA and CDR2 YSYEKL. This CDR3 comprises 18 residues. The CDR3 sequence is CASSQSTLMGRENSPLHF. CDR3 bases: TGCGCCAGCAGCCAATCAACGCTAATGGGCAGGGAAAATTCCCCCCTCCACTTT.

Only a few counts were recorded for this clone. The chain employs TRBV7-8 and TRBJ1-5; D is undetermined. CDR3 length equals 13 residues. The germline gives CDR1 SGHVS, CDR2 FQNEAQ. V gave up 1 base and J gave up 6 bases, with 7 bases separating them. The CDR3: CASSLVSGQPQHF. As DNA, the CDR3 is TGTGCCAGCAGCTTAGTTTCCGGTCAGCCCCAGCATTTT.

Written as DNA, the CDR3 is TGTGCCAGTAGTGGTCGCGGTGGAAGGAACACTGAAGCTTTCTTT. Its translation: CASSGRGGRNTEAFF. V and J are TRBV19 and TRBJ1-1; the D is unclear. The CDR3 covers 15 residues. Germline V gene sequence: CDR1 LNHDA, CDR2 SQIVND (reference sequence). V lost 5 bases, J lost 1 base, and 14 bases lay in between.

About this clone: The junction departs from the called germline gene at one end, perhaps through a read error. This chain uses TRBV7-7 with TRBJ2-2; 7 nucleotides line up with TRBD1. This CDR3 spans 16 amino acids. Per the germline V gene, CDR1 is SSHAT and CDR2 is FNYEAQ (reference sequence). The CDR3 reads CASSPSVGGFGGELFF. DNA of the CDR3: TGTGCTAGCAGCCCCTCGGTAGGGGGCTTCGGCGGGGAGCTGTTTTTT.

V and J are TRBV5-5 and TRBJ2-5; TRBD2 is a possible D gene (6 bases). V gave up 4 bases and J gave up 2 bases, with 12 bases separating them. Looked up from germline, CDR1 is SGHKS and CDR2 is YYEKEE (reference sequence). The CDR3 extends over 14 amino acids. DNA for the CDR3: TGTGCCAGCAGCGATAGACGGGGGCAAGAGACCCAGTACTTC. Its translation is CASSDRRGQETQYF. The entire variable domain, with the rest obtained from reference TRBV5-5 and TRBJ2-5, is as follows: DAGVTQSPTHLIKTRGQQVTLRCSPISGHKSVSWYQQVLGQGPQFIFQYYEKEERGRGNFPDRFSARQFPNYSSELNVNALLLGDSALYLCASSDRRGQETQYFGPGTRLLVL.

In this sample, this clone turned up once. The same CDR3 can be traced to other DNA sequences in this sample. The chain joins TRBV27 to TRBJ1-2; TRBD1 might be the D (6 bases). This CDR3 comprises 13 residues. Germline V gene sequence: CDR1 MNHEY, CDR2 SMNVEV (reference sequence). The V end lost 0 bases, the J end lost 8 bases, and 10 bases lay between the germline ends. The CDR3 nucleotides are TGTGCCAGCAGTTTATCAGCAGGGGACGGCTACACCTTC. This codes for CASSLSAGDGYTF.

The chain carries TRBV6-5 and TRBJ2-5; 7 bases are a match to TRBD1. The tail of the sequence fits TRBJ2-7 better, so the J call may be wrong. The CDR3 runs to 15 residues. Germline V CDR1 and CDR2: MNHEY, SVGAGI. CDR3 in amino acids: CASSYSQGRTYEQYF. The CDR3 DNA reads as TGTGCCAGCAGTTACTCACAGGGGCGTACCTACGAGCAGTACTTC.

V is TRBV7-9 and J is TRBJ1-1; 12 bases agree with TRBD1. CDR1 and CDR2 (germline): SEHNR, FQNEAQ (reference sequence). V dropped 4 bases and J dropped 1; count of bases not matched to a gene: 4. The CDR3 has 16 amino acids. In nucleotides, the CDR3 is TGTGCCAGCAGCTCTAGGGACAGGGGGCCGAACACTGAAGCTTTCTTT. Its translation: CASSSRDRGPNTEAFF.

The CDR3 DNA reads TGTGCCAGCAGCTTAGACGCGTTCCTGACTTTC. Translation gives CASSLDAFLTF. The chain employs TRBV11-2 and TRBJ2-6, with D hard to call. V shed 0 bases and J shed 14 bases, with 5 bases lying between them. Germline V gives CDR1 SGHAT, CDR2 FQNNGV. This CDR3 has 11 amino acids. Full variable domain (rest looked up from reference TRBV11-2 and TRBJ2-6): EAGVAQSPRYKIIEKRQSVAFWCNPISGHATLYWYQQILGQGPKLLIQFQNNGVVDDSQLPKDRFSAERLKGVDSTLKIQPAKLEDSAVYLCASSLDAFLTFGAGSRLTVL.

CDR3 region: CASSFSTDTQYF. The CDR3 DNA sequence: TGTGCCAGCAGCTTTTCTACGGATACGCAGTATTTT. The gene calls are TRBV11-2 and TRBJ2-3, with D unresolved. Germline CDR1 is SGHAT and CDR2 is FQNNGV. V lost 3 bases, J lost 6 bases, and 7 bases lay in between. This CDR3 is 12 amino acids long.

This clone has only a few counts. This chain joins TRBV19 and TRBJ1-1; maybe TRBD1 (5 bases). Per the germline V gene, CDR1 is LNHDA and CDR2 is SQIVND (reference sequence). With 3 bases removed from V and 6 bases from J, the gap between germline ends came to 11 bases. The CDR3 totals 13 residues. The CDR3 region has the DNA TGTGCCAGTAGTATCTCCCAGGGCTCTGAAGCTTTCTTT. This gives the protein CASSISQGSEAFF.

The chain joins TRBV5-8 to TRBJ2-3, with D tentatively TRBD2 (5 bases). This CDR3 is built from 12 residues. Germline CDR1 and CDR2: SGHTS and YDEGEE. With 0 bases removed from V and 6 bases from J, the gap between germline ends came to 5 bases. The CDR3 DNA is TGTGCCAGCAGCTTGGCGGGGGATACGCAGTATTTT. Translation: CASSLAGDTQYF.

CDR3 coding DNA: TGTGCCTGGAAAGGGGACTCCTACGAGCAGTACTTC. This sequence encodes CAWKGDSYEQYF. V is TRBV30 and J is TRBJ2-7, with D possibly TRBD1 on 5 matching bases. The CDR3 is made up of 12 amino acids. Germline CDR1 is GTSNPN and CDR2 is SVGIG (reference sequence). The V end lost 4 bases, the J end lost 0 bases, and 7 bases lay between the germline ends.

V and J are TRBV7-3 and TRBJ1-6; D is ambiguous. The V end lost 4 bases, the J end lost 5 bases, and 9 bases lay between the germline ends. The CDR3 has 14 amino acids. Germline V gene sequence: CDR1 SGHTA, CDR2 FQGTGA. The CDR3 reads CASSSTGNNSPLHF. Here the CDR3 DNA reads TGTGCCAGCAGCTCCACGGGTAATAATTCACCCCTCCACTTT.

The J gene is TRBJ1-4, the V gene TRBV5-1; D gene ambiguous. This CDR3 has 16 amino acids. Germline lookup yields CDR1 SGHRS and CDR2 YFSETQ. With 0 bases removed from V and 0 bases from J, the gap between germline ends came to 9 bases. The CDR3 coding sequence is TGCGCCAGCAGCTTGGCAAGCATTGCAACTAATGAAAAACTGTTTTTT. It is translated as CASSLASIATNEKLFF.

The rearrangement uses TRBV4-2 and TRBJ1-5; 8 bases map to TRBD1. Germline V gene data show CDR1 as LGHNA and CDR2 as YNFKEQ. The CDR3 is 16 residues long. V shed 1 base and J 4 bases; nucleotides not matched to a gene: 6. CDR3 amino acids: CASSQVWGQENQPQHF. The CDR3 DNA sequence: TGTGCCAGCAGCCAAGTCTGGGGACAGGAGAATCAGCCCCAGCATTTT.

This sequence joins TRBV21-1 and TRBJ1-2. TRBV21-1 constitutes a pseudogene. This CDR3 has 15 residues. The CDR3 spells CASSKRADSGYGYTF. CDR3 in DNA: TGTGCCAGCAGCAAACGAGCGGACTCCGGGTATGGCTACACCTTC.

CDR3 residues: CASSRTGPPEKLFF. The CDR3, as DNA: TGTGCCAGCTCACGGACAGGGCCTCCTGAAAAACTGTTTTTT. The J gene is TRBJ1-4, the V gene TRBV18, with 8 nucleotides matching TRBD1. The ends lost 4 bases at V and 7 bases at J; junction bases unmatched: 5. CDR3 length: 14 amino acids. Germline CDR1 and CDR2: KGHSH and LQKENI.

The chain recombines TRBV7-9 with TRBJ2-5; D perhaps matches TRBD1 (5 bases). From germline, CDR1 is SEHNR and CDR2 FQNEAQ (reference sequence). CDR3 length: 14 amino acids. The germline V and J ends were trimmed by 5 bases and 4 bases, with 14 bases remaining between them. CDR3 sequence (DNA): TGTGCCAGCAGCCCCTTAGGGGCCCGAGAGACCCAGTACTTC. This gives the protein CASSPLGARETQYF.

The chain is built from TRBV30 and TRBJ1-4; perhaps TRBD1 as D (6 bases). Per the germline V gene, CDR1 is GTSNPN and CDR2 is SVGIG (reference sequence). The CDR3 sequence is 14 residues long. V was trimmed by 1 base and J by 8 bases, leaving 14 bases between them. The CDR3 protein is CAWSGSRGVEKLFF. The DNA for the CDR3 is TGTGCCTGGAGTGGATCCAGGGGAGTCGAAAAACTGTTTTTT.

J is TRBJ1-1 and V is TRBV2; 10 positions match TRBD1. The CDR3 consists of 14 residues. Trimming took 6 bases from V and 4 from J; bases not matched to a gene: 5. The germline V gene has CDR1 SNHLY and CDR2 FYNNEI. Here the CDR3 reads CASREDRGITEAFF. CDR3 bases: TGTGCCAGCAGAGAGGACAGGGGGATCACTGAAGCTTTCTTT.

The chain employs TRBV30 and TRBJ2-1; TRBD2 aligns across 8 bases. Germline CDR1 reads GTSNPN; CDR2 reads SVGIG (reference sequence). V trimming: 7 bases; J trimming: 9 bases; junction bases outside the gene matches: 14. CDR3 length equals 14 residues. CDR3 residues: CAYDTLGLASEQFF. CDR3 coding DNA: TGTGCCTATGATACCTTAGGACTAGCCAGTGAGCAGTTCTTC.

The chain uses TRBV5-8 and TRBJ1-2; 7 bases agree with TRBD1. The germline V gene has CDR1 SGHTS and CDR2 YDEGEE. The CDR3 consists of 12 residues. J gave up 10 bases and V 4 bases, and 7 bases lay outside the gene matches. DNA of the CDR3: TGTGCCAGCAGCGCCCGGACAGGAATCTACACCTTC. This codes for CASSARTGIYTF. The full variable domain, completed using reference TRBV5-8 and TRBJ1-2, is EAGVTQSPTHLIKTRGQQATLRCSPISGHTSVYWYQQALGLGLQFLLWYDEGEERNRGNFPPRFSGRQFPNYSSELNVNALELEDSALYLCASSARTGIYTFGSGTRLTVV.